This TCR beta chain was observed in a study of blood T cells in healthy people across ages. Study overall: Template switching recovered approximately one barcoded beta molecule for every two T cells.

Whole-study findings and limits: As age increased, TCR beta diversity per million T cells fell in a roughly linear fashion.

This clonotype was seen a few times. Its antigen is not identified. Germline CDR1 is SGHAT and CDR2 is FQNNGV. The germline V and J ends were trimmed by 7 bases and 0 bases, with 10 bases remaining between them. The CDR3 spans 14 residues. Peripheral blood, roughly 9.3 milliliters per donor, was collected. A second about 7 to 11 cycle PCR used barcoded and J-beta primers. Every individual sample yielded 3 million or more paired-end reads (each containing CDR3). MiXCR, run by TCRdb on the 5' RACE reads, gives a single entry per CDR3 protein. This sample has about 280,000 distinct CDR3 sequences, with 27% found just once.

The genes are TRBV11-2 and TRBJ1-3; possibly TRBD1 for D (5 bases). Sequencing used blood. This TCR was recovered from a woman aged 70-85 years in good health. The CDR3, as DNA: TGTGCCAGCAAGGGAGGGACCTCTGGAAACACCATATATTTT. Protein sequence: CASKGGTSGNTIYF. Variable domain in full (rest from reference TRBV11-2 and TRBJ1-3): EAGVAQSPRYKIIEKRQSVAFWCNPISGHATLYWYQQILGQGPKLLIQFQNNGVVDDSQLPKDRFSAERLKGVDSTLKIQPAKLEDSAVYLCASKGGTSGNTIYFGEGSWLTVV.